The 2 T cell receptor beta chains given below trace back to one sample, sequenced in a study of OX40 agonist ivuxolimab in advanced cancers. Data came from immunoSEQ multiplex PCR; TCRdb stores just in-frame clones and leaves some out. The top ten hold less than 2% of the sample, which has 70,000 to 100,000 clones, under 90% seen once. The sequences come from CD4+ or CD8+ T cells sorted from blood, collected in a trial of the OX40 agonist ivuxolimab. Receptors were obtained from an adult with an advanced solid tumor such as melanoma, head and neck, liver or kidney cancer.

The CDR3 is CASSQEGRTRHEQYF. The CDR3 DNA reads as TGCGCCAGCAGCCAAGAGGGCAGGACCAGGCACGAGCAGTACTTC. The chain joins TRBV4-1 to TRBJ2-7; D remains unclear. Looked up from germline, CDR1 is MGHRA and CDR2 is YSYEKL. CDR3 length equals 15 residues. V lost 0 bases, J lost 5 bases, and 14 bases lay in between.

V usage is TRBV28 and J usage is TRBJ1-3; D gene uncertain. The V gene's germline CDR1 is MDHEN and CDR2 SYDVKM. Trimming removed 7 bases from V and 0 bases from J, with 22 bases in between. This CDR3 spans 18 amino acids. As DNA, the CDR3 is TGTGCCAGCACCCCGCCCTCCATTGACACGTTCTCTGGAAACACCATATATTTT. Translation: CASTPPSIDTFSGNTIYF.